The clone carrying this T cell receptor (gamma chain) has only a few counts. Its antigen remains unknown. Germline CDR1 and CDR2: EGSNGY and YDSYNSKV. The CDR3 runs to 16 residues. The junction had 14 bases not matched to a gene; V was cut back by 0 bases and J by 10 bases. Alphabeta T cells were depleted, then CD3+ Vdelta1+ Vdelta2- thymocytes were FACS-sorted. RNA was extracted from the cells and then reverse transcribed. Pooled V-gene forward primers with one constant-region reverse primer generated the CDR3 amplicons by multiplex PCR. TCRdb re-called clones from the multiplex PCR reads via CATT. The sample holds 20,000 to 25,000 gamma-chain clones, roughly 13% seen once. The data derive from a study of Vδ1+ human thymocytes. Whole-study findings and limits: Highly polyclonal TRG and TRD repertoires with Gaussian CDR3 length distributions appeared in thymus. Bulk repertoire data may be misinterpreted because of unexpected Vdelta2 sequences.

The rearrangement joins TRGV2 to TRGJP2. Material for sequencing was Vdelta1+ gamma-delta thymocytes from the thymus. Subset denoted: FACS-sorted CD3+ TCRalphabeta- TCRVdelta1+ TCRVdelta2- thymocytes. The clonotype was recovered from a child under three years old who had congenital heart surgery. In DNA, the CDR3 is TGTGCCACCTGGGACGGGCAACCGGGGGGGGGTTGGATCAAGACGTTT. Amino acids: CATWDGQPGGGWIKTF.